Following are 23 T cell receptor beta chains from one sample sequenced in a study of post-analysis software for immune sequencing data. These receptors are not linked to any known antigen. Unique molecular identifiers featured in each of the TCR beta cDNA libraries. TCRdb passed the PCR reads through MiXCR, listing each CDR3 protein once. The repertoire holds roughly 700,000 distinct CDR3 sequences, with approximately 30% as singletons. Findings and limits, study-wide: In patients, TRBV5-6, TRBV5-1 and TRBV20-1 belonged to roughly 5 TRBV segments found more frequently than in controls.

The sample taken for sequencing was blood. The receptors shown here come from a girl aged 5 to 17 with multiple sclerosis.

This clonotype has a handful of counts. The chain recombines TRBV10-3 with TRBJ2-5; no clear D. The J call may be wrong; the DNA end is better matched by TRBJ2-7. The CDR3 loop spans 14 amino acids. CDR1 is ENHRY, CDR2 SYGVKD, per germline. CDR3 in amino acids: CAISDLRRVYEQYF. DNA of the CDR3: TGTGCCATCAGTGACTTACGAAGGGTCTACGAGCAGTACTTC.

The rearrangement joins TRBV29-1 to TRBJ2-1; a weak D match, TRBD2 (7 bases). The CDR3 sequence is 15 residues long. Germline loops: CDR1 SQVTM, CDR2 ANQGSEA. V was cut by 0 bases and J by 4 bases, with 13 bases left in between. The CDR3: CSVEEGGARYNEQFF. CDR3 DNA: TGCAGCGTTGAAGAGGGGGGGGCCAGGTACAATGAGCAGTTCTTC.

This clonotype was picked up a small number of times. The V and J genes are TRBV29-1 and TRBJ2-3; D remains ambiguous. The CDR3 covers 15 residues. Germline V gives CDR1 SQVTM, CDR2 ANQGSEA. Trimming removed 4 bases from V and 1 base from J, with 15 bases in between. The CDR3 sequence: CSVGAAADRTDTQYF. Here the CDR3 DNA reads TGCAGCGTTGGGGCAGCCGCGGATCGCACAGATACGCAGTATTTT.

The CDR3 here is CASSQDSQSYEQYF. CDR3 in DNA: TGTGCCAGCAGCCAAGACAGCCAGTCCTACGAGCAGTACTTC. The chain combines TRBV3-1 with TRBJ2-7; D gene ambiguous. Germline V gene data show CDR1 as LGHDT and CDR2 as YNNKEL (reference sequence). The CDR3 totals 14 residues. Trimming stripped 0 bases from V and 1 base from J, with 7 bases between.

This clonotype was seen a few times. V is TRBV5-4 and J is TRBJ2-3; 13 bases map to TRBD2. In germline, CDR1 is SGHNT, CDR2 YYREEE (reference sequence). The CDR3 covers 19 residues. The J segment lost 0 bases and the V segment lost 4 bases, leaving 11 bases of the junction unmatched. CDR3 DNA sequence: TGTGCCAGCAGCGCCCTACTAGCGGGGGGGGACGCTAGCACAGATACGCAGTATTTT. It codes for CASSALLAGGDASTDTQYF.

This clonotype was recorded a few times. This chain joins TRBV5-1 and TRBJ1-4; D remains unclear. CDR1 SGHRS and CDR2 YFSETQ come from the germline V gene. The CDR3 loop spans 14 amino acids. Trimming left V 0 bases short and J 7 bases short, with 10 bases between. DNA for the CDR3: TGCGCCAGCAGCTTGGTACGGGGAGGTGAAAAACTGTTTTTT. This sequence encodes CASSLVRGGEKLFF.

This clonotype was counted between two and nine times. This rearrangement joins TRBV20-1 to TRBJ2-7; the D gene could be TRBD1 or TRBD2 (6 bases each). Germline values: CDR1 DFQATT, CDR2 SNEGSKA (reference sequence). Trimming stripped 3 bases from V and 3 bases from J, with 18 bases between. This CDR3 contains 15 residues. The CDR3 DNA is TGCAGTGCTAGTCCCCGGGGGCAGGGAGGCTACGAGCAGTACTTC. Translating it yields CSASPRGQGGYEQYF.

The chain joins TRBV7-9 to TRBJ2-7, with D unclear. The DNA end is more similar to TRBJ2-5, so the J call may be wrong. Germline V gene data show CDR1 as SEHNR and CDR2 as FQNEAQ (reference sequence). The CDR3 extends over 15 amino acids. The CDR3 DNA follows: TGTGCCAGCAGCCGCGTTCAGATCGGCACAGAGACCCAGTACTTC. Its protein product is CASSRVQIGTETQYF.

The CDR3 sequence is CSARSGSSSSYEQYF. Here the CDR3 DNA reads TGCAGTGCTAGATCTGGCAGTAGTAGCTCCTACGAGCAGTACTTC. The V and J genes are TRBV20-1 and TRBJ2-7, with unresolved D. The CDR3 has 15 amino acids. V lost 2 bases and J 0 bases, leaving 14 bases between the germline ends. Germline CDR1 and CDR2: DFQATT and SNEGSKA (reference sequence).

The chain carries TRBV5-1 and TRBJ2-6; TRBD1 matches 9 bases. The CDR3 covers 18 residues. CDR1 and CDR2 from the germline V gene are SGHRS and YFSETQ. After removal of 0 bases from V and 4 bases from J, the junction contained 8 bases not matched to a gene. The CDR3 DNA reads as TGCGCCAGCAGCTTGGGGGGACAGGGTATCAGCGGGGCCAACGTCCTGACTTTC. It encodes CASSLGGQGISGANVLTF.

The V gene is TRBV28, the J gene TRBJ2-7; unclear D gene. V gave up 3 bases and J gave up 2 bases, with 8 bases separating them. The length of the CDR3 is 13 residues. CDR1 is MDHEN, CDR2 SYDVKM, per germline. CDR3: CASSFPETYEQYF. The CDR3 DNA follows: TGTGCCAGCAGTTTTCCGGAGACCTACGAGCAGTACTTC.

This clonotype was observed a handful of times. The genes are TRBV7-2 and TRBJ2-5, with 10 bases lining up with TRBD2. There are 17 residues in the CDR3. Germline V gene data show CDR1 as SGHTA and CDR2 as FQGNSA. The J segment lost 5 bases and the V segment lost 1 base, leaving 10 bases of the junction unmatched. This CDR3 reads CASSLGVSGGTGETQYF. DNA for the CDR3: TGTGCCAGCAGCTTAGGTGTTAGCGGGGGGACTGGGGAGACCCAGTACTTC.

This clonotype has a handful of counts. This rearrangement joins TRBV27 to TRBJ2-6; D remains ambiguous. This CDR3 has 16 residues. The V gene's germline CDR1 is MNHEY and CDR2 SMNVEV (reference sequence). V was shortened by 3 bases and J by 0 bases, with 9 bases between the two germline ends. The DNA of the CDR3 is TGTGCCAGCAGTTTGAGCCGCTACTCTGGGGCCAACGTCCTGACTTTC. It encodes CASSLSRYSGANVLTF.

This clonotype occurred a few times. This sequence joins TRBV7-2 and TRBJ2-3, with D perhaps TRBD1 (7 bases). The CDR3 is 16 residues long. Germline V gene lookup returns CDR1 SGHTA and CDR2 FQGNSA. Trimming left V 5 bases short and J 1 base short, with 16 bases between. The CDR3 here is CASSQGGDPGTDTQYF. CDR3 nucleotide sequence: TGTGCCAGCAGCCAGGGGGGCGACCCCGGCACAGATACGCAGTATTTT.

This chain joins TRBV2 and TRBJ2-1; tentative D call: TRBD2 (6 bases). The CDR3 length is 13 residues. The V gene lost 8 bases and the J gene lost 6 bases, with 14 bases spanning the gap. Germline lookup yields CDR1 SNHLY and CDR2 FYNNEI. The CDR3, as DNA: TGTGCCAGCTTGGGAAGAGCGGGCAATGAGCAGTTCTTC. Its protein product is CASLGRAGNEQFF.

V is TRBV7-9 and J is TRBJ2-3; 7 nucleotides agree with TRBD2. The CDR3 runs to 18 residues. V shed 6 bases and J 1 base; nucleotides not matched to a gene: 16. Germline V lookup: CDR1 SEHNR, CDR2 FQNEAQ (reference sequence). The CDR3 DNA reads TGTGCCAGCAGTCCGACAGAGGGCCGCGGGAGTGGCACAGATACGCAGTATTTT. Its translation is CASSPTEGRGSGTDTQYF.

The genes are TRBV6-5 and TRBJ1-2, with 9 bases that match TRBD1. Germline V gives CDR1 MNHEY, CDR2 SVGAGI. This CDR3 comprises 13 residues. The junction had 4 bases not matched to a gene; V was cut back by 3 bases and J by 8 bases. The CDR3 DNA follows: TGTGCCAGCAGTTATGGGACAGGGCTGGGCTACACCTTC. Its protein is CASSYGTGLGYTF.

This clonotype was detected a few times. The rearrangement uses TRBV27 and TRBJ2-1; the D gene is possibly TRBD2 (7 bases). Trimming removed 4 bases from V and 7 bases from J, with 17 bases in between. Germline V gene data show CDR1 as MNHEY and CDR2 as SMNVEV (reference sequence). The CDR3 has 15 residues. CDR3 residues: CASSSGPRGANEQFF. For the CDR3, the DNA is TGTGCCAGCAGTTCGGGGCCTCGGGGGGCGAATGAGCAGTTCTTC.

The chain is built from TRBV28 and TRBJ2-7; the D gene could be TRBD1 or TRBD2 (5 bases each). Germline V CDR1 and CDR2: MDHEN, SYDVKM. The CDR3 contains 17 residues. Trimming pared 6 bases from V and 0 bases from J, leaving 21 bases between. Here the CDR3 reads CASSPLGTDLSSYEQYF. The CDR3 DNA reads TGTGCCAGCAGCCCGCTCGGGACCGATCTTAGCTCCTACGAGCAGTACTTC.

This chain uses TRBV9 with TRBJ1-2; D may be TRBD1 (6 bases). V lost 2 bases, J lost 8 bases, and 13 bases lay in between. CDR3 length equals 13 residues. CDR1 and CDR2 (germline): SGDLS, YYNGEE. The chain's CDR3 is CASSVLGAEGYTF. The DNA for the CDR3 is TGTGCCAGCAGCGTTTTGGGGGCTGAAGGCTACACCTTC.

The CDR3 sequence is CAPGIWLGTEAFF. CDR3 DNA sequence: TGTGCCCCGGGCATATGGCTCGGGACTGAAGCTTTCTTT. The rearrangement uses TRBV21-1 and TRBJ1-1; the table's D call TRBD1 went unverified against the DNA. TRBV21-1 is termed a pseudogene. The CDR3 is 13 amino acids.

This clonotype showed up just a few times. The gene calls are TRBV29-1 and TRBJ2-7; tentative D call: TRBD2 (6 bases). This CDR3 region has 11 residues. Trimming left V 6 bases short and J 3 bases short, with 9 bases between. Germline assignment: CDR1 SQVTM and CDR2 ANQGSEA. The CDR3 DNA reads as TGCAGCGTCCTTAGCGGCTACGAGCAGTACTTC. This gives the protein CSVLSGYEQYF.

This clonotype was seen more than once but under ten times. This chain connects TRBV5-1 to TRBJ2-7; 8 bases match TRBD2. CDR3 length: 14 residues. Germline values: CDR1 SGHRS, CDR2 YFSETQ. The ends lost 1 base at V and 7 bases at J; junction bases unmatched: 7. CDR3 bases: TGCGCCAGCAGCTTGTCCGGGAGGGCGAGAGAGCAGTACTTC. Translating it yields CASSLSGRAREQYF. Supplemented by reference TRBV5-1 and TRBJ2-7, the full variable domain reads KAGVTQTPRYLIKTRGQQVTLSCSPISGHRSVSWYQQTPGQGLQFLFEYFSETQRNKGNFPGRFSGRQFSNSRSEMNVSTLELGDSALYLCASSLSGRAREQYFGPGTRLTVT.